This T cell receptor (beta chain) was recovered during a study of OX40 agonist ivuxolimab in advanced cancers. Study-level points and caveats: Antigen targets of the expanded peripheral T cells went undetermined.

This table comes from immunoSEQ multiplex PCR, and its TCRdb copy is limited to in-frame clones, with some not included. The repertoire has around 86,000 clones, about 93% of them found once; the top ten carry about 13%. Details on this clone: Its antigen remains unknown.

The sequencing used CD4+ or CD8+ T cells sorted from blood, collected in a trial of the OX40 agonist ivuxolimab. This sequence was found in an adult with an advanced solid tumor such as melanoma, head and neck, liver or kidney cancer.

CDR3: CAVPGGAGVGNEQFF. The CDR3 region has the DNA TGTGCCGTCCCCGGAGGAGCGGGAGTCGGAAATGAGCAGTTCTTC. The chain links TRBV11-2 to TRBJ2-1; 8 bases map to TRBD2. Germline assignment: CDR1 SGHAT and CDR2 FQNNGV. V shed 11 bases, J shed 7 bases, and the junction held 16 bases outside the gene matches. This CDR3 has 15 residues. Combining the CDR3 with reference TRBV11-2 and TRBJ2-1 gives the whole variable domain EAGVAQSPRYKIIEKRQSVAFWCNPISGHATLYWYQQILGQGPKLLIQFQNNGVVDDSQLPKDRFSAERLKGVDSTLKIQPAKLEDSAVYLCAVPGGAGVGNEQFFGPGTRLTVL.